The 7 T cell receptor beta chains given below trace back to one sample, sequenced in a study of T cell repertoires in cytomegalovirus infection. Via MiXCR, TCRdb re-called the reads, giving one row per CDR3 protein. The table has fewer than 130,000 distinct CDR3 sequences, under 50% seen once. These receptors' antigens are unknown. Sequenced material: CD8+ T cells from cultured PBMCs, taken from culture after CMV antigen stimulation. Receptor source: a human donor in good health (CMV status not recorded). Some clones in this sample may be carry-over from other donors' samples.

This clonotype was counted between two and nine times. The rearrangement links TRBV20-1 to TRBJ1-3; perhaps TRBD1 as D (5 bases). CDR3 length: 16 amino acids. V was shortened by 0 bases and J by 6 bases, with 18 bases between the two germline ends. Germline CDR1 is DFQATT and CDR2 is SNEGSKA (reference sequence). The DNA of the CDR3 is TGCAGTGCTAGAGAGTCAATTGGGCAGGGTCCAAACACCATATATTTT. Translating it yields CSARESIGQGPNTIYF.

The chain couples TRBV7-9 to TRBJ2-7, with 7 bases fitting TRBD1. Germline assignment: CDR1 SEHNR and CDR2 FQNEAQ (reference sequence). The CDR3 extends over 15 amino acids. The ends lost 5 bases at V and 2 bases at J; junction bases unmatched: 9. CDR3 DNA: TGTGCCAGCAGCCCGAGGGGGCAGGGACCCTACGAGCAGTACTTC. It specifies CASSPRGQGPYEQYF.

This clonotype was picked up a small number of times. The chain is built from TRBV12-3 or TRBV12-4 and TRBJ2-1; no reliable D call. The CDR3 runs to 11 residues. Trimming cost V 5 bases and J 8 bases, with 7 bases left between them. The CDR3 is CASSQYDEQFF. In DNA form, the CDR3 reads TGTGCCAGCAGTCAATACGATGAGCAGTTCTTC.

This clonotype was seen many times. The CDR3 nucleotides are TGTGCCAGCAGCCAAGTCCCGAACACCGGGGAGCTGTTTTTT. Translating gives CASSQVPNTGELFF. The chain uses TRBV4-2 and TRBJ2-2; D is undetermined. In germline, CDR1 is LGHNA, CDR2 YNFKEQ. The CDR3 is 14 residues long. The V end was cut by 1 base, the J end by 0 bases, with 3 bases between.

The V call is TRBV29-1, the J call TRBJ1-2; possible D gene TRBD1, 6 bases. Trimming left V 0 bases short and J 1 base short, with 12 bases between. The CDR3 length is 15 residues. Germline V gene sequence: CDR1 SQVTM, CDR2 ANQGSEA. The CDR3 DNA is TGCAGCGTTGAAGATTATGGGGGCCTTAACTATGGCTACACCTTC. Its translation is CSVEDYGGLNYGYTF.

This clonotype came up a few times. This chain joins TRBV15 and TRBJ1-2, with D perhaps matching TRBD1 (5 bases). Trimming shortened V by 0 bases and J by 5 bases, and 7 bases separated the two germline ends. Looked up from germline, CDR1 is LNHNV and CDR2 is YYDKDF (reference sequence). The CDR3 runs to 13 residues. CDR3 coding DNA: TGTGCCACCAGCAGAGATCGGGGGTATGGCTACACCTTC. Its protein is CATSRDRGYGYTF.

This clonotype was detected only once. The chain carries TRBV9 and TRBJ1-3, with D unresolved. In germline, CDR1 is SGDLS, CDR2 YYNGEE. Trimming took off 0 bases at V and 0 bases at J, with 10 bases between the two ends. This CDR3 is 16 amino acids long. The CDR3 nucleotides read TGTGCCAGCAGCGTAGAAGGACGAGGCTCTGGAAACACCATATATTTT. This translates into CASSVEGRGSGNTIYF.